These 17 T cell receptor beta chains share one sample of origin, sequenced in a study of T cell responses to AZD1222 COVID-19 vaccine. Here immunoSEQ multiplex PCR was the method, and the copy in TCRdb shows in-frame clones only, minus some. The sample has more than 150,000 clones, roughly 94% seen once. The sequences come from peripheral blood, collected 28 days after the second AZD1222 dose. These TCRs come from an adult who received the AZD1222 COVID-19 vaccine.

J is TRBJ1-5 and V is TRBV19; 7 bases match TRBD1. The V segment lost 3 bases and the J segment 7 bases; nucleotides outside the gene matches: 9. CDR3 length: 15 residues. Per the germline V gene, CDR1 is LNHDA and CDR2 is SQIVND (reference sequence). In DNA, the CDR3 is TGTGCCAGTAGTATGGCCAGGGGGAGGATGCAGCCCCAGCATTTT. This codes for CASSMARGRMQPQHF. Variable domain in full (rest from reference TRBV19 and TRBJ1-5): DGGITQSPKYLFRKEGQNVTLSCEQNLNHDAMYWYRQDPGQGLRLIYYSQIVNDFQKGDIAEGYSVSREKKESFPLTVTSAQKNPTAFYLCASSMARGRMQPQHFGDGTRLSIL.

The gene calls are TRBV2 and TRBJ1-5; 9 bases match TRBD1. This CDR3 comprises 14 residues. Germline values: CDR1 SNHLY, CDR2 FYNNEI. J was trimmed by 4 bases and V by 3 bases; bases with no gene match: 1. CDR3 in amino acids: CASSDGTGNQPQHF. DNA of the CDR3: TGTGCCAGCAGTGACGGGACAGGGAATCAGCCCCAGCATTTT.

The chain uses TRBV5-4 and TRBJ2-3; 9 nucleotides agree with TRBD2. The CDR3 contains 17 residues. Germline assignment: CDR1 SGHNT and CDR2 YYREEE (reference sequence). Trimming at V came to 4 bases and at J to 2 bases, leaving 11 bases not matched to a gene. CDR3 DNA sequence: TGTGCCAGCAGCCCACGTAGCGGGAGACGGGCCACAGATACGCAGTATTTT. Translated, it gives CASSPRSGRRATDTQYF.

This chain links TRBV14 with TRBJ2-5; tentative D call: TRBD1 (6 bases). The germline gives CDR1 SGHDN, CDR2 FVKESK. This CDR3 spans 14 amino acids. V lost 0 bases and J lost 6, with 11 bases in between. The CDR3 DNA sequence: TGTGCCAGCAGCCAAGACTGGGACATTCAGACCCAGTACTTC. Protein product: CASSQDWDIQTQYF.

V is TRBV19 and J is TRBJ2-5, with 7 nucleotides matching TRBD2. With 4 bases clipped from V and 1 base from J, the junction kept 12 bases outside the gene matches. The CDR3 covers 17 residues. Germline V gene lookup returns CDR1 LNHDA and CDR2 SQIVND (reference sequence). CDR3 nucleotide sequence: TGTGCCAGTAGTAAAGAACCTAGCGGTACTTTCCAAGAGACCCAGTACTTC. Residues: CASSKEPSGTFQETQYF. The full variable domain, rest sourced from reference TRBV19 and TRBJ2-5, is DGGITQSPKYLFRKEGQNVTLSCEQNLNHDAMYWYRQDPGQGLRLIYYSQIVNDFQKGDIAEGYSVSREKKESFPLTVTSAQKNPTAFYLCASSKEPSGTFQETQYFGPGTRLLVL.

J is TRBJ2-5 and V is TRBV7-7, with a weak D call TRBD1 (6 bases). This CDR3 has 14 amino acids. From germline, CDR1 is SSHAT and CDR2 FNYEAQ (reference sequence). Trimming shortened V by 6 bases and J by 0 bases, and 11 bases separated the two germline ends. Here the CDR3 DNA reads TGTGCCAGCAGTCCTGGGGGCGACCAAGAGACCCAGTACTTC. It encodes CASSPGGDQETQYF.

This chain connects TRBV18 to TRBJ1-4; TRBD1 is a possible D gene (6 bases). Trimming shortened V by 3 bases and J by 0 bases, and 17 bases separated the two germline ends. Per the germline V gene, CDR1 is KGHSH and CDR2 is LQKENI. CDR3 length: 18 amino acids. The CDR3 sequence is CASSPLTAGGPTNEKLFF. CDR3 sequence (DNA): TGTGCCAGCTCACCCCTAACGGCCGGGGGCCCAACTAATGAAAAACTGTTTTTT.

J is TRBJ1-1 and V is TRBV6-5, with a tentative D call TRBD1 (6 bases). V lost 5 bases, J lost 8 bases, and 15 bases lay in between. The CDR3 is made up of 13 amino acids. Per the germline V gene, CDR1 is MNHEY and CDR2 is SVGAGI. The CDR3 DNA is TGTGCCAGCAGTCCCCTTGGGGGGCTCGAAGCTTTCTTT. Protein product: CASSPLGGLEAFF.

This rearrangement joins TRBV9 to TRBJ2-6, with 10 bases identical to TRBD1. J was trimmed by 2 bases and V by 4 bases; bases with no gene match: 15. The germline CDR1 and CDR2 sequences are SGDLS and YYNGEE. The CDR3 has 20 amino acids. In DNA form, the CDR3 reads TGTGCCAGCAGCTTCTCCGGGACAGGGGTTCCCCGAGCTGGGGCCAACGTCCTGACTTTC. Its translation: CASSFSGTGVPRAGANVLTF.

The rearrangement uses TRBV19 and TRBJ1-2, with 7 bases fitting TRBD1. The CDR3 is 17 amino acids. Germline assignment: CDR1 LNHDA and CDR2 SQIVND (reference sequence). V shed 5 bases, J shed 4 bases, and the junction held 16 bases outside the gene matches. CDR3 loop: CASSPTPRDSSIYGYTF. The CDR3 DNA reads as TGTGCCAGTAGTCCAACGCCGCGGGACAGTTCAATCTATGGCTACACCTTC.

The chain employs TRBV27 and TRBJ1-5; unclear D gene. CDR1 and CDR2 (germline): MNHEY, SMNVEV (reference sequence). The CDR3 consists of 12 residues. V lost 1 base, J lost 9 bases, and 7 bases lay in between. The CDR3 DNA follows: TGTGCCAGCAGTTTATATTGGGGGCCCCAGCATTTT. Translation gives CASSLYWGPQHF.

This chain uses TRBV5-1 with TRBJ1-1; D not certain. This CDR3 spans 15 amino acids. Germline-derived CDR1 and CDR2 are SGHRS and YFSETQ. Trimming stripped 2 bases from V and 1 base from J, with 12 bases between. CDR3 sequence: CASSLWQLGNTEAFF. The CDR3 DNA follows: TGCGCCAGCAGCTTATGGCAGCTGGGGAACACTGAAGCTTTCTTT.

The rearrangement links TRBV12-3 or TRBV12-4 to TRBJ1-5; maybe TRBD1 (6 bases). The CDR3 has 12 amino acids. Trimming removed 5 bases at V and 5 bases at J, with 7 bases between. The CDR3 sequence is CASSHRDQPQHF. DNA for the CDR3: TGTGCCAGCAGTCACAGGGATCAGCCCCAGCATTTT.

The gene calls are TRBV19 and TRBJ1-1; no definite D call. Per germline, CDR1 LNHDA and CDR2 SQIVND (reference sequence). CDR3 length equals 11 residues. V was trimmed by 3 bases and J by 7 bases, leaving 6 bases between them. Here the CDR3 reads CASSISDEAFF. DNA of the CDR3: TGTGCCAGTAGTATCTCAGATGAAGCTTTCTTT.

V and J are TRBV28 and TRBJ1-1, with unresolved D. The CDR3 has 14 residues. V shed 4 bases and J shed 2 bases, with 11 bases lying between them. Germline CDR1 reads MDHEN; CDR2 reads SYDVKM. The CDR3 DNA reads TGTGCCAGCAGTTACTCGACGGTAAACACTGAAGCTTTCTTT. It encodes CASSYSTVNTEAFF. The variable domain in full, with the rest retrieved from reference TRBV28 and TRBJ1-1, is DVKVTQSSRYLVKRTGEKVFLECVQDMDHENMFWYRQDPGLGLRLIYFSYDVKMKEKGDIPEGYSVSREKKERFSLILESASTNQTSMYLCASSYSTVNTEAFFGQGTRLTVV.

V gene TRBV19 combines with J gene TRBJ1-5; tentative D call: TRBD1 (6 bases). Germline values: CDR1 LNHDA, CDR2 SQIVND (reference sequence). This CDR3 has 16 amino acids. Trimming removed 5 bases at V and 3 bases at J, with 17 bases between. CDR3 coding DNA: TGTGCCAGTAGTCCCCTAAGCAGGGGAACCAATCAGCCCCAGCATTTT. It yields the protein CASSPLSRGTNQPQHF.

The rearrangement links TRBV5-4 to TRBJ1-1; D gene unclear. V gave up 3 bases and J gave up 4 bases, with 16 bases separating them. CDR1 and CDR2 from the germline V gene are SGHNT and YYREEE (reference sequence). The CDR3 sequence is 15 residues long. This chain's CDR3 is CASSSPMGSLTEAFF. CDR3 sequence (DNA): TGTGCCAGCAGCTCACCAATGGGGTCGCTCACTGAAGCTTTCTTT.